This T cell receptor beta chain was captured by sequencing in a study of blood T cell repertoires in COVID-19. Individuals drawn from about two dozen US areas were roughly 18 to 89 years old. Two negative PCRs, clearance, or symptom resolution had been documented for recovered Cohort 3 donors. The CDR3 has 14 amino acids. Germline CDR1 is SGDLS and CDR2 is YYNGEE. Trimming stripped 0 bases from V and 2 bases from J, with 8 bases between. In the case of this clone: At the DNA level, this CDR3 is encoded by other sequences in the same sample as well.

Clones were sequenced by immunoSEQ multiplex PCR, and TCRdb holds only the in-frame ones, with some missing. This table holds more than 250,000 clones, approximately 83% found once. The chain carries TRBV9 and TRBJ1-2; a weak D match, TRBD1 (6 bases). This TCR was sampled from a man aged 25 to 45 who had recovered from COVID-19. Material for sequencing was PBMCs or T cells enriched from blood (not recorded which). CDR3 coding DNA: TGTGCCAGCAGCGTAGATAGGGGGAACTATGGCTACACCTTC. It codes for CASSVDRGNYGYTF. The full variable domain, with the rest looked up from reference TRBV9 and TRBJ1-2, is DSGVTQTPKHLITATGQRVTLRCSPRSGDLSVYWYQQSLDQGLQFLIQYYNGEERAKGNILERFSAQQFPDLHSELNLSSLELGDSALYFCASSVDRGNYGYTFGSGTRLTVV.